The rows below give T cell receptor beta chains drawn from one sample of a study of CD8+CD57+ T cells in acquired aplastic anemia. TCRdb itself ran the reads through MiXCR, one entry per CDR3 protein. The data show 100,000 to 150,000 distinct CDR3 sequences, approximately 50% seen once. Material: sorted CD4+, CD8+, or CD8+CD57+ T cells (not recorded which) from PBMCs. The receptor set was obtained from a human donor with aplastic anemia. Both conserved end residues are part of each CDR3. D genes are given only for firm matches. Some rows mark clone size as missing; the rest say once, few, many or name a class of expanded clone.

-	-	TRBV2	TRBJ2-5	CASSQRLTQETQYF	TGTGCCAGCAGTCAAAGACTAACCCAAGAGACCCAGTACTTC
once	TRBD2	TRBV4-2	TRBJ2-1	CASSDAGLAGDRNEQFF	TGTGCCAGCAGCGATGCGGGACTAGCGGGAGATAGGAATGAGCAGTTCTTC
many	TRBD2	TRBV13	TRBJ2-1	CASSSTSGSPYNEQFF	TGTGCCAGCAGCTCCACTAGCGGGAGCCCCTACAATGAGCAGTTCTTC
-	TRBD2	TRBV10-3	TRBJ2-1	CAISETGTSGSGEQFF	TGTGCCATCAGTGAGACCGGGACTAGCGGGAGTGGGGAGCAGTTCTTC
once	TRBD2	TRBV20-1	TRBJ2-2	CSARTRSSNTGELFF	TGCAGTGCTCGGACTAGGTCTTCGAACACCGGGGAGCTGTTTTTT
-	-	TRBV7-2	TRBJ1-3	CASSWGTSGNTIYF	TGTGCCAGCAGCTGGGGGACCTCTGGAAACACCATATATTTT
-	-	TRBV11-1	TRBJ1-1	CASSSRDDPVVGTEAFF	TGTGCCAGCAGCAGCCGGGACGATCCCGTTGTTGGGACTGAAGCTTTCTTT
-	-	TRBV20-1	TRBJ1-1	CSAIKDGWNTEAFF	TGCAGTGCTATCAAGGACGGGTGGAACACTGAAGCTTTCTTT
-	TRBD1	TRBV24-1	TRBJ1-2	CATSDRDRVAGYTF	TGTGCCACCAGTGATCGGGACAGGGTTGCTGGCTACACCTTC
few	-	TRBV20-1	TRBJ2-5	CSASVQGRETQYF	TGCAGTGCTAGCGTACAGGGGAGGGAGACCCAGTACTTC
many	TRBD2	TRBV10-3	TRBJ2-5	CAISEKWGEGAEETQYF	TGTGCCATCAGTGAAAAGTGGGGGGAGGGCGCCGAAGAGACCCAGTACTTC
few	TRBD1	TRBV2	TRBJ2-7	CASRRDSYEQYF	TGTGCCAGCAGGAGGGACAGCTACGAGCAGTACTTC
-	TRBD2	TRBV25-1	TRBJ2-1	CASSEGSSGTNEQFF	TGTGCCAGCAGTGAAGGTTCTAGCGGGACGAATGAGCAGTTCTTC
-	TRBD2	TRBV19	TRBJ2-1	CASVGGGAYNEQFF	TGTGCCAGTGTGGGGGGAGGGGCCTACAATGAGCAGTTCTTC
-	-	TRBV10-3	TRBJ1-2	CAIRGASTGGYTF	TGTGCCATCAGGGGGGCCTCGACCGGGGGCTACACCTTC
few	-	TRBV7-3	TRBJ2-5	CASSLVVETQYF	TGTGCCAGCAGCTTGGTGGTTGAGACCCAGTACTTC
-	TRBD1	TRBV28	TRBJ1-2	CASSPGTGWDGYTF	TGTGCCAGCAGCCCCGGGACAGGATGGGATGGCTACACCTTC
-	TRBD2	TRBV4-2	TRBJ2-3	CASSPGLAGGPSTDTQYF	TGTGCCAGCAGCCCGGGACTAGCGGGAGGGCCTAGCACAGATACGCAGTATTTT
many	-	TRBV10-3	TRBJ1-1	CALGRDGGTEAFF	TGTGCCCTCGGACGTGACGGGGGCACTGAAGCTTTCTTT
-	-	TRBV7-6	TRBJ2-5	CASRADTQGETQYF	TGTGCCAGCAGAGCAGATACGCAGGGAGAGACCCAGTACTTC
-	-	TRBV14	TRBJ2-5	CASSQGQMQETQYF	TGTGCCAGCAGCCAAGGGCAGATGCAAGAGACCCAGTACTTC
-	-	TRBV12-5	TRBJ2-3	CVSGIGGRTDTQYF	TGTGTTAGTGGTATCGGGGGGCGCACAGATACGCAGTATTTT
-	TRBD2	TRBV11-1	TRBJ2-7	CASSLAGGRSSYEQYF	TGTGCCAGCAGCTTAGCGGGCGGGAGGAGCTCCTACGAGCAGTACTTC
many	-	TRBV29-1	TRBJ2-1	CSVEDLTYNEQFF	TGCAGCGTTGAAGATCTGACCTACAATGAGCAGTTCTTC
-	-	TRBV25-1	TRBJ2-3	CASSGITGTDTQYF	TGTGCCAGCAGTGGAATCACTGGCACAGATACGCAGTATTTT
-	-	TRBV28	TRBJ1-2	CASSPSRQRRYGYTF	TGTGCCAGCAGTCCATCCCGACAAAGGCGCTATGGCTACACCTTC